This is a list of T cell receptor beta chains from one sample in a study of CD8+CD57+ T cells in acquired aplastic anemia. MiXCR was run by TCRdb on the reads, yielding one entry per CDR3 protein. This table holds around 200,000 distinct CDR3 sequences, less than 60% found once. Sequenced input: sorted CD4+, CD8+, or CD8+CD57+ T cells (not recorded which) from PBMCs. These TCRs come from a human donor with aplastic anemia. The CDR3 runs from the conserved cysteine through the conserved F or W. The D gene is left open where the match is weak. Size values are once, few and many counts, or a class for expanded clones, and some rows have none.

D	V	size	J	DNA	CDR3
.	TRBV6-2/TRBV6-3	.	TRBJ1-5	TGTGCCAGCAGACATGGGCTTATGCCCCAGCATTTT	CASRHGLMPQHF
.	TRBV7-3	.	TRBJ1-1	TGTGCCAGCGGCTTACAGAAGAACACTGAAGCTTTCTTT	CASGLQKNTEAFF
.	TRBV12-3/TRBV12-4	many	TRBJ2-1	TGTGCCAGCAGTCAGAGCTCCTACAATGAGCAGTTCTTC	CASSQSSYNEQFF
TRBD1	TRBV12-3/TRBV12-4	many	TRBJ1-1	TGTGCCAGCAGTCGGGACAGGGAGAACACTGAAGCTTTCTTT	CASSRDRENTEAFF
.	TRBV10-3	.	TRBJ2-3	TGTGCCATCAGTGAGCGGGGGGCCACAGATACGCAGTATTTT	CAISERGATDTQYF
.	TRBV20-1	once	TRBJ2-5	TGCAGTCCGTTCTGGGCCGCGTTGGGGACCCAGTACTTC	CSPFWAALGTQYF
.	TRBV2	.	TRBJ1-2	TGTGCCAGCAGTGAAGCGCAAAGGGGAGATGGCTACACCTTC	CASSEAQRGDGYTF
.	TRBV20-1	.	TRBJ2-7	TGCAGTGCTAGAGATGGCCCGTCCGGGAAACCGAAATTC	CSARDGPSGKPKF
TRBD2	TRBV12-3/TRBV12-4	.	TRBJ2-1	TGTGCCAGCACCGAGGCTAGCGGGCTACAGCGGGTCCGGCAGTTCTTC	CASTEASGLQRVRQFF
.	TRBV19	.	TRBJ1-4	TGTGCCAGTAGTAACCGGCCCAGCGAGGAAAAACTGTTTTTT	CASSNRPSEEKLFF